This T cell receptor (beta chain) is from a study of cytomegalovirus exposure and HLA in healthy donors (dated by TCRdb to the late 2010s). For the wider study: An earlier analysis of several hundred of the donors reported around 280 Gb of sequence data and 95 million to 140 million unique TCR beta sequences obtained from around 180 million T cells. In a later analysis, previously published TCR beta repertoires from 500 to 750 donors were re-analyzed and high-resolution HLA genotyping was added so that TCR occurrence patterns could be studied. Every repertoire in the discovery cohort had been generated on one and the same sequencing platform. Besides the first cohort of 550 to 750 subjects, a separate validation cohort made up of 120 different subjects was used. The T cell repertoires of some 670 subjects were profiled by immunosequencing and related to cytomegalovirus serostatus. Typing coverage differed by locus: A, B, C, DRB1 and DQB1 were typed in roughly 620-640 donors, DQA1 in about 500, DPA1 in 600 to 610, and DPB1 in roughly 470. To decide whether each TCR beta V gene segment behaved as functional or pseudogenic, an earlier analysis of over 500 of the donors relied on high-throughput TCR beta sequencing. Of the approximately 370 genotyped donors, 65% to 90% were placed in the genetic ancestry cluster associated with self-reported Caucasian donors. Donor age, sex, ethnicity and CMV serostatus were compiled alongside the repertoire data. The study aimed to test whether cataloging public T cell receptors could reveal signatures of past pathogen exposure. An early release that covered around 590 HLA-typed donors contained about 300 gigabases of sequencing data and 75 million to 100 million unique TCR sequences. Four to six DR-DQ haplotypes were handled as single units for association and clustering, since linkage in the cohort was strong. Among 398 genotyped donors of the cohort, an average of roughly 230,000 unique TCR beta nucleotide sequences was sequenced per donor, of which about 18% were non-productive. Genome-wide SNP genotypes for about 65% of the 666 donors were used in a later genetic analysis, which treated that subset as a discovery cohort. Rather than drawing on any new phenotypic data, the later analysis identified candidate immune exposures from TCR beta sequences and the way those sequences occurred across donors. HLA typing covered class I and class II loci at four-digit resolution. High-throughput TCR immunosequencing, statistical association of individual TCRs with disease status, and machine learning were combined to predict cytomegalovirus infection status.

Receptors were amplified or captured by the immunoSEQ multiplex PCR assay. A mixture of 60 forward primers for TCR Vbeta segments and 13 reverse primers for TCR Jbeta segments was used in the multiplex PCR. Amplification of the CDR3 region of rearranged TCR beta genes was performed with a multiplex PCR assay on genomic DNA. Amplified TCR beta libraries were sequenced as 87-base-pair reads on the Illumina HiSeq System. As for how the authors treated the data: In a later analysis, tens of millions of unique TCR beta chains were counted across the 666 repertoires, and around 10 million of these chains were shared by at least two donors. A nearest-neighbor algorithm error-corrected the raw reads and collapsed the reads into unique sequences, merging closely related sequences to remove PCR and sequencing errors. To assign V, D and J gene segments, CDR3 sequences were aligned to IMGT reference sequences. For a sequence to be retained, at least a six-nucleotide match to both a V gene segment and a J gene segment was required. A rearrangement was called productive if the CDR3 had no stop codons and remained in frame with V and J, and every other rearrangement was called non-productive. CDR3 was defined according to IMGT convention as the region running from the second conserved V-encoded cysteine to the conserved J-encoded phenylalanine. In an earlier analysis of 587 of the donors, sequences lacking an unambiguous match to a single V gene segment were excluded. In an earlier analysis of around 600 of the donors, V segments were called functional above 56.7% productive rearrangements and were called segregating when the between-donor standard deviation exceeded 5%. A statistical classification framework was built for diagnosing cytomegalovirus status from the catalog of TCR beta chain sequences. In a later analysis, V and J genes were assigned by comparing TCR nucleotide sequences against IMGT/GENE-DB human TR gene sequences. A later analysis assigned CDR3 sequences and most-parsimonious VDJ recombination scenarios with the TCRdist pipeline. A later analysis defined each TCR beta chain by its CDR3 amino acid sequence plus V-gene family, and excluded reads lacking a unique V-gene family. To address suspected cross-contamination and a sequencing artifact, a later analysis removed over 500 highly shared, low-generation-probability nucleotide sequences. In a later analysis, a clonal expansion index was calculated for each public chain from normalized within-repertoire ranks of inferred template counts. Generation probabilities in a later analysis came from a VDJ recombination model fitted to out-of-frame rearrangements, and those results were checked against IGoR. In a later analysis, TCR-TCR, TCR-HLA and TCR-CMV co-occurrence was scored with hypergeometric tests, and a repertoire-size bias correction was applied to TCR pairs. A later analysis estimated false discovery rates by permuting HLA or CMV assignments 20 times. In a later analysis, co-occurring TCRs were grouped using DBSCAN, and TCRdist sequence similarity was added for clustering within HLA-allele-positive subsets. Co-occurrence clustering excluded repertoires with fewer than 30,000 or more than 120,000 public chains, plus five with anomalous nucleotide sharing. TCRdb provides this immuneACCESS table in a form limited to in-frame rearrangements. Some clones are lacking; in checked studies, under half of them reflect an unresolved V gene, and why the rest are absent is not known. V and J calls and clone size are as listed in that table; D and trimming were resolved from the DNA. This sample is represented by some 110,000 clones; roughly 68% of them were singletons. Roughly 2% of the sample is held by the ten biggest clonotypes.

The cohort was made up of 500 to 800 healthy bone marrow donors. At the time of sampling, all cohort members were nominally healthy, though unrecorded immune exposures were likely present. The donor was CMV seronegative and belonged to the group of 350 or so seronegative cohort members. Each donor provided a peripheral blood sample, and peripheral blood mononuclear cells were used for TCR beta sequencing. Genomic DNA was extracted from the blood cell samples with the Qiagen DNeasy Blood Extraction Kit. Overall study results and their limits: Some IMGT-functional V segments, including TRBV6-2 and TRBV6-3, could not be told apart with the 87-base-pair reads, so those segments were excluded. The study listed 164 TCR beta chains as associated with cytomegalovirus. Three of the identified cytomegalovirus-associated TCR beta chains were confirmed in vitro to be specific for cytomegalovirus antigens. The authors suggested that the approach could potentially be extended to other disease states and immunological phenotypes. In a later analysis, several top co-occurrence clusters were reported to appear linked to parvovirus B19, influenza, CMV and Epstein-Barr virus. A later analysis found that most CMV-associated TCR beta chains appeared HLA-restricted, with HLA associations seemingly driven largely by CMV exposure. Immune exposure information for the cohort was limited to CMV serostatus. In both the original and validation cohorts, the classifier was reported to diagnose cytomegalovirus status with high specificity and sensitivity. While some public TCRs were present in many individuals, most TCR sequences turned up only very rarely across donors. A later analysis found that HLA-associated TCR beta chains were more clonally expanded and had lower generation probabilities than equally common non-associated chains. When HLA alleles, especially DR and DQ, strongly co-occurred, TCR associations were difficult to assign to individual alleles. In an earlier analysis of fewer than 700 of the donors, most TCR beta V segments appeared in productive rearrangements about 87% or about 30% of the time, broadly matching IMGT annotations. Correlated functional status among segregating V segments might reflect linkage disequilibrium, but an unknown experimental factor could not be ruled out. The sequencing pipeline was judged likely to have produced a cluster of highly shared sequence variants as a technical artifact. In this cohort, only TCR beta chains were sequenced, and detectable features were limited by the absence of alpha or paired-chain data. A further reported finding was that TCR beta sequences accurately predicted the HLA-A and HLA-B alleles for most subjects in the first cohort. In a later analysis, TCR association rates were found to vary across HLA loci, with the most associated TCRs seen for DRB1 alleles and the fewest for HLA-C alleles. In a later genetic analysis, a missense DCLRE1C variant was associated with V-gene and J-gene trimming of TCR beta chains, and the association was replicated in an independent cohort. At a false discovery rate of 0.05, a later analysis linked 16,951 TCR beta sequences to specific HLA alleles. According to a later genetic analysis, donors in an Asian-associated ancestry cluster had fewer N-insertions in productive TCRs than the approximately 700-donor mean. The earlier analysis of around 600 of the donors excluded around 17 rarely observed V segments, including chromosome 9 orphons, because counts were too low. Presence/absence analyses assumed roughly uniform sequencing depth across donors, an assumption that may not hold. HLA typing was unavailable for some donors at each locus, so association tests used only the typed subset.

This clone was found once. This clone's antigen is unknown. No much larger clone is present one base from it, and per-base qualities are unavailable. The CDR3 contains 16 residues, cysteine and phenylalanine counted. The entry retains the CDR3 DNA only, 48 bases that are in frame from base 1. V gives up 8 bases and J gives up 6 bases, and the segment between their germline ends measures 24 bases. The germline V gene provides CDR1 MGHRA and CDR2 YSYEKL. Material: PBMCs. Recombination joined TRBV4-1 with TRBJ2-3; possibly the D gene is TRBD2, per 5 matching bases. This receptor was taken from a woman aged 25-40 years in good health and CMV-seronegative. The nucleotides are TGCGCCAGCCAGGAACGTGTAACGGGAATGGAGGATACGCAGTATTTT. Its translation reads: CASQERVTGMEDTQYF.